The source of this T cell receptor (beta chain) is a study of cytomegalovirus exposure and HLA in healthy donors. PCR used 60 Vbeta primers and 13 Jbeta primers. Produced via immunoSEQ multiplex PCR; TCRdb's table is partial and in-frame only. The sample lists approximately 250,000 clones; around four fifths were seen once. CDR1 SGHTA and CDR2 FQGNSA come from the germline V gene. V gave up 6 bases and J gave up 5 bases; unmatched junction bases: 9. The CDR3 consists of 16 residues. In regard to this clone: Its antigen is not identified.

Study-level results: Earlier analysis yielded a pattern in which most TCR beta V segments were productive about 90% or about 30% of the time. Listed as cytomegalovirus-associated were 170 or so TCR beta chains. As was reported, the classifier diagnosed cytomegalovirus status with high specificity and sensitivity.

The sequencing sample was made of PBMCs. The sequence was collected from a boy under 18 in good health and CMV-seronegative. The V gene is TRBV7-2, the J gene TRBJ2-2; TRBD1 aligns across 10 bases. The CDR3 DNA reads TGTGCCAGCAGGGATGTGGGGACAGGGGAGACCGGGGAGCTGTTTTTT. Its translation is CASRDVGTGETGELFF.